Following are 29 T cell receptor beta chains from one sample sequenced in a study of response to subunit inactivated influenza vaccine. One entry per CDR3 protein, called by TCRdb with MiXCR from the RT-PCR reads. The table shows a few hundred thousand distinct CDR3 sequences, with 12% to 15% occurring only once. The sample was PBMCs from blood, taken about 12 days after vaccination. These TCRs come from a man aged 50 to 59 who received an inactivated influenza vaccine.

The CDR3 spells CASRLTAPGGHEQYF. The CDR3 nucleotides read TGTGCCAGCAGGTTAACGGCTCCGGGCGGCCACGAGCAGTACTTC. This chain joins TRBV7-6 and TRBJ2-7; D ambiguous. This CDR3 comprises 15 residues. Germline lookup yields CDR1 SGHVS and CDR2 FNYEAQ. V lost 6 bases and J lost 5, with 20 bases in between. The variable domain in full, with the rest retrieved from reference TRBV7-6 and TRBJ2-7, is GAGVSQSPRYKVTKRGQDVALRCDPISGHVSLYWYRQALGQGPEFLTYFNYEAQQDKSGLPNDRFSAERPEGSISTLTIQRTEQRDSAMYRCASRLTAPGGHEQYFGPGTRLTVT.

This clonotype showed up just a few times. J is TRBJ1-1 and V is TRBV5-1; D might be TRBD1 (5 bases). Trimming cost V 0 bases and J 3 bases, with 12 bases left between them. Germline CDR1 SGHRS, CDR2 YFSETQ. The CDR3 sequence is 15 residues long. CDR3 DNA sequence: TGCGCCAGCAGCTTGGATTGGCTCAGGGACACTGAAGCTTTCTTT. Amino acid sequence: CASSLDWLRDTEAFF.

This clonotype occurred a few times. This chain connects TRBV6-2 or TRBV6-3 to TRBJ2-1; 9 bases fit TRBD2. The CDR3 runs 16 residues. Per germline, CDR1 MNHEY and CDR2 SVGEGT. J lost 6 bases, V lost 5 bases, and 11 bases had no gene match. CDR3 in DNA: TGTGCCAGCAGTCCCTTTATAGCGGGAGCCGGCAATGAGCAGTTCTTC. Encoded protein: CASSPFIAGAGNEQFF.

The chain links TRBV7-9 to TRBJ2-1; D is undetermined. The CDR3 loop spans 16 amino acids. Trimming stripped 5 bases from V and 0 bases from J, with 14 bases between. CDR1 and CDR2 (germline): SEHNR, FQNEAQ (reference sequence). The CDR3 sequence: CASSADIRSSYNEQFF. CDR3 DNA: TGTGCCAGCAGCGCCGACATTAGAAGCTCCTACAATGAGCAGTTCTTC.

This chain uses TRBV20-1 with TRBJ2-3, with 10 bases lining up with TRBD2. The CDR3 has 15 residues. J lost 1 base, V lost 6 bases, and 7 bases had no gene match. Germline assignment: CDR1 DFQATT and CDR2 SNEGSKA (reference sequence). The chain's CDR3 is CSAKRTSGRTDTQYF. CDR3 DNA: TGCAGTGCGAAGAGGACTAGCGGTCGCACAGATACGCAGTATTTT.

This chain links TRBV20-1 with TRBJ2-1; no firm D call. The CDR3 runs 14 residues. Germline loops: CDR1 DFQATT, CDR2 SNEGSKA (reference sequence). Deletions cut 1 base from V and 7 bases from J, with 14 bases between. The DNA for the CDR3 is TGCAGTGCTAGAGGAGGAGAATTTCCGAATGAGCAGTTCTTC. It specifies CSARGGEFPNEQFF.

Only a few counts were recorded for this clonotype. The V and J genes are TRBV5-1 and TRBJ2-1; 7 bases are shared with TRBD2. This CDR3 is 15 amino acids long. Germline V gene lookup returns CDR1 SGHRS and CDR2 YFSETQ. J was trimmed by 9 bases and V by 0 bases; bases with no gene match: 9. CDR3 nucleotide sequence: TGCGCCAGCAGCTTGGCCTTAGCGGGCGTCGGTGAGCAGTTCTTC. Amino acids: CASSLALAGVGEQFF.

There are a few counts of this clonotype. V is TRBV4-2 and J is TRBJ2-1, with 11 nucleotides matching TRBD1. The V and J ends lost 1 base and 8 bases, in that order; junction bases with no gene match: 7. This CDR3 contains 16 residues. The V gene's germline CDR1 is LGHNA and CDR2 YNFKEQ. CDR3 sequence: CASSQGDRGISYEQFF. Here the CDR3 DNA reads TGTGCCAGCAGCCAAGGGGACAGGGGGATTAGCTATGAGCAGTTCTTC.

Many counts were recorded for this clonotype. The chain carries TRBV12-3 or TRBV12-4 and TRBJ2-5; D unresolved. V was pared by 5 bases and J by 5 bases, with 9 bases between. CDR3 size: 12 residues. In DNA, the CDR3 is TGTGCCAGCAGTACGCTGGGGGAGACCCAGTACTTC. Protein product: CASSTLGETQYF.

In regard to this clonotype: This sequence may be a read error, since a much larger clone differs from it by one base. The CDR3 DNA sequence: TGTGCCAACAGCCCGGACAGGACCGGGGAGCTGTTTTTT. It is translated as CANSPDRTGELFF. The gene calls are TRBV5-6 and TRBJ2-2, with TRBD1 matching 7 bases. CDR1 and CDR2 (germline): SGHDT, YYEEEE. The CDR3 length is 13 residues.

V gene TRBV12-3 or TRBV12-4 combines with J gene TRBJ2-2; 11 bases map to TRBD1. The trim removed 5 bases at V and 3 bases at J, leaving 5 bases unmatched. The CDR3 contains 16 residues. CDR3 nucleotide sequence: TGTGCCAGCAGTCCCGGACAGGGGGCCTACACCGGGGAGCTGTTTTTT. Translated: CASSPGQGAYTGELFF.

Notes on this clonotype: The junction and the germline gene differ at one end; a read error may be behind it. V usage is TRBV18 and J usage is TRBJ2-2; D might be TRBD2 (5 bases). The CDR3 consists of 14 residues. CDR1 KGHSH and CDR2 LQKENI come from the germline V gene. DNA for the CDR3: TGTGCCAGCTCACCCTTACAGAACACCGGGGAGCTGCTTTTT. This codes for CASSPLQNTGELLF.

V usage is TRBV10-3 and J usage is TRBJ2-7; D gene ambiguous. The germline V gene encodes CDR1 ENHRY and CDR2 SYGVKD. Trimming took off 0 bases at V and 2 bases at J, with 11 bases between the two ends. There are 15 residues in the CDR3. CDR3 protein: CAISESTRSAYEQYF. The CDR3 nucleotides read TGTGCCATCAGTGAGTCGACTCGGTCAGCCTACGAGCAGTACTTC.

This clonotype was seen more than once but under ten times. The chain carries TRBV6-6 and TRBJ2-3; D not certain. With 6 bases removed from V and 11 bases from J, the gap between germline ends came to 18 bases. This CDR3 has 13 amino acids. The V gene's germline CDR1 is MNHNY and CDR2 SVGAGI (reference sequence). CDR3 in DNA: TGTGCCAGCAGCCTCCGGACCAGCAGCCAGCAGTATTTT. It yields the protein CASSLRTSSQQYF.

In its sample, this clonotype was seen a few times. The chain couples TRBV19 to TRBJ1-1; D remains unclear. CDR3 length equals 13 residues. Germline CDR1 and CDR2: LNHDA and SQIVND (reference sequence). The ends were cut back, 9 bases at V and 3 bases at J, with 14 bases in the middle. The chain's CDR3 is CASSKVRDTEAFF. The CDR3 DNA follows: TGTGCCAGCTCAAAAGTCCGGGACACTGAAGCTTTCTTT.

This clonotype was found many times. The V gene is TRBV7-3, the J gene TRBJ2-1; D perhaps matches TRBD1 (6 bases). This CDR3 has 14 amino acids. V was cut by 5 bases and J by 1 base, with 9 bases left in between. The germline CDR1 and CDR2 sequences are SGHTA and FQGTGA. The CDR3: CASSQGTSYNEQFF. For the CDR3, the DNA is TGTGCCAGCAGCCAGGGGACGTCCTACAATGAGCAGTTCTTC.

This clonotype appeared a few times. This chain connects TRBV5-1 to TRBJ2-2; TRBD1 aligns across 7 bases. The CDR3 extends over 16 amino acids. Trimming at V came to 0 bases and at J to 2 bases, leaving 4 bases not matched to a gene. Germline lookup yields CDR1 SGHRS and CDR2 YFSETQ. This CDR3 is CASSLETGTNTGELFF. In nucleotides, the CDR3 is TGCGCCAGCAGCTTGGAGACAGGGACCAACACCGGGGAGCTGTTTTTT.

This chain connects TRBV7-8 to TRBJ2-5; no clear D. Trimming cost V 1 base and J 0 bases, with 9 bases left between them. Germline-derived CDR1 and CDR2 are SGHVS and FQNEAQ. The CDR3 totals 15 residues. The chain's CDR3 is CASSLDLNNQETQYF. CDR3 in DNA: TGTGCCAGCAGCTTAGATCTAAACAACCAAGAGACCCAGTACTTC. Full variable domain (rest looked up from reference TRBV7-8 and TRBJ2-5): GAGVSQSPRYKVAKRGQDVALRCDPISGHVSLFWYQQALGQGPEFLTYFQNEAQLDKSGLPSDRFFAERPEGSVSTLKIQRTQQEDSAVYLCASSLDLNNQETQYFGPGTRLLVL.

This clonotype was picked up a small number of times. The gene calls are TRBV7-9 and TRBJ1-4; 7 nucleotides align to TRBD1. J lost 7 bases, V lost 7 bases, and 15 bases had no gene match. In germline, CDR1 is SEHNR, CDR2 FQNEAQ (reference sequence). This CDR3 comprises 16 residues. As DNA, the CDR3 is TGTGCCAGCACCATCTTCGCAGGGGGTAGCTCTGAAAAACTGTTTTTT. Its translation is CASTIFAGGSSEKLFF.

This clonotype was recorded a few times. The CDR3 coding sequence is TGTGCCAGCAGCGCCGGGACTAGCGAGCGCACAGATACGCAGTATTTT. Amino acids: CASSAGTSERTDTQYF. The rearrangement joins TRBV12-3 or TRBV12-4 to TRBJ2-3; TRBD2 aligns across 10 bases. V gave up 6 bases and J gave up 1 base; unmatched junction bases: 7. This CDR3 region has 16 residues.

This clonotype was detected only a few times. The gene calls are TRBV12-3 or TRBV12-4 and TRBJ1-6; D gene ambiguous. V was clipped by 11 bases and J by 7 bases, with 15 bases between them. The CDR3 is 13 amino acids. CDR3: CAVCADQNSPLHF. DNA of the CDR3: TGTGCCGTCTGCGCAGACCAAAATTCACCCCTCCACTTT.

There are a few counts of this clonotype. V and J are TRBV6-4 and TRBJ2-1, with D tentatively TRBD2 (6 bases). The CDR3 is 14 residues long. The ends were cut back, 10 bases at V and 0 bases at J, with 13 bases in the middle. Per germline, CDR1 MRHNA and CDR2 SNTAGT. The CDR3 region is CANPREDSYNEQFF. The CDR3 DNA follows: TGTGCCAACCCTAGGGAGGACTCCTACAATGAGCAGTTCTTC.

This clonotype was observed a handful of times. This chain links TRBV5-1 with TRBJ2-3; D tentatively fits TRBD1 or TRBD2 (5 bases each). Trimming cost V 4 bases and J 0 bases, with 30 bases left between them. The CDR3 has 21 amino acids. CDR1 SGHRS and CDR2 YFSETQ come from the germline V gene. The CDR3: CASSASIGTGARQISTDTQYF. For the CDR3, the DNA is TGCGCCAGCAGCGCATCGATCGGGACCGGGGCCCGACAAATTAGCACAGATACGCAGTATTTT.

The V gene is TRBV30, the J gene TRBJ2-1; D unresolved. Germline V gene data show CDR1 as GTSNPN and CDR2 as SVGIG (reference sequence). This CDR3 region has 14 residues. V lost 0 bases and J 10 bases, leaving 16 bases between the germline ends. The CDR3 DNA is TGTGCCTGGAGTGTTGCCTCCCAGGCTCGGGAGCAGTTCTTC. This encodes CAWSVASQAREQFF.

J is TRBJ2-1 and V is TRBV9; D remains ambiguous. The germline V gene has CDR1 SGDLS and CDR2 YYNGEE. CDR3 length: 14 residues. The germline V and J ends were trimmed by 0 bases and 4 bases, with 8 bases remaining between them. CDR3 DNA: TGTGCCAGCAGCGTAGATGGCAGATACAATGAGCAGTTCTTC. Residues: CASSVDGRYNEQFF.

The rearrangement uses TRBV11-2 and TRBJ2-1, with a possible D match to TRBD2 (6 bases). Germline V CDR1 and CDR2: SGHAT, FQNNGV. V lost 8 bases and J lost 9, with 17 bases in between. The length of the CDR3 is 13 residues. CDR3 loop: CASALGGLGEQFF. CDR3 in DNA: TGTGCCAGCGCCCTGGGGGGACTTGGTGAGCAGTTCTTC.

This chain connects TRBV25-1 to TRBJ2-1; 10 bases line up with TRBD2. Germline loops: CDR1 MGHDK, CDR2 SYGVNS. The CDR3 runs 23 residues. Germline trimming cut 5 bases from V and 0 bases from J; bases unmatched to any gene: 25. The CDR3 is CASSRGVGLAEKSKAISYNEQFF. DNA for the CDR3: TGTGCCAGCAGTCGGGGGGTAGGACTAGCGGAAAAGTCCAAGGCCATCTCCTACAATGAGCAGTTCTTC.

This clonotype turned up a few times. This CDR3 reads CSASVGGGVGTDTQYF. CDR3 DNA sequence: TGCAGTGCTAGTGTAGGTGGGGGGGTGGGCACAGATACGCAGTATTTT. This chain links TRBV20-1 with TRBJ2-3; 7 nucleotides align to TRBD2. Germline trimming cut 3 bases from V and 1 base from J; bases unmatched to any gene: 10. This CDR3 region has 16 residues. Per the germline V gene, CDR1 is DFQATT and CDR2 is SNEGSKA (reference sequence).

The chain employs TRBV7-6 and TRBJ2-1; no clear D gene. In germline, CDR1 is SGHVS, CDR2 FNYEAQ. The CDR3 totals 17 residues. Trimming cost V 2 bases and J 0 bases, with 14 bases left between them. In DNA, the CDR3 is TGTGCCAGCAGCTTACGAGCAGGCAGAAGCTCCTACAATGAGCAGTTCTTC. This encodes CASSLRAGRSSYNEQFF. Full variable domain (rest looked up from reference TRBV7-6 and TRBJ2-1): GAGVSQSPRYKVTKRGQDVALRCDPISGHVSLYWYRQALGQGPEFLTYFNYEAQQDKSGLPNDRFSAERPEGSISTLTIQRTEQRDSAMYRCASSLRAGRSSYNEQFFGPGTRLTVL.